This T cell receptor (beta chain) was retrieved from a study of beta chain features in type 1 diabetes. On the study more broadly: No age, gender or cell yield differences were seen between patients and healthy donors. Study-level findings and limits: PCR could preferentially amplify shorter templates, alike in patients and controls.

Every participating donor gave one draw, a heparinised blood sample averaging about 100 mL. Expressed TCRB transcripts were sequenced because the entire RNA isolate underwent reverse transcription. Profiling relied on immunoSEQ multiplex PCR, and the TCRdb table lists in-frame clones only, not all of them. The table has some 410,000 clones, 10% to 12% seen once. The CDR3 is made up of 15 amino acids. V was clipped by 4 bases and J by 2 bases; unmatched bases: 4. In germline, CDR1 is KGHSH, CDR2 LQKENI. This clone came up a few times. What it binds is not known. The specimen sequenced was naive CD4+ T cells from blood. V gene TRBV18 combines with J gene TRBJ2-1, with 8 positions matching TRBD1. The origin of this receptor is a woman aged 18-30 years in good health. The CDR3 protein is CASSQRTGTYNEQFF. The CDR3 bases are TGTGCCAGCTCACAGAGGACAGGGACCTACAATGAGCAGTTCTTC.